This T cell receptor (beta chain) comes out of a study of spatial heterogeneity in lung cancer. Background on the study: Researchers sequenced follow-up PBMC samples if they had them, and these came a median of about two years after resection. Detected beta-chain sequences consistently exceeded alpha-chain sequences.

Each CDR3 protein gets one entry after TCRdb re-called the 5' RACE reads with MiXCR. The data contain roughly 3,000 distinct CDR3 sequences, less than 20% of them singletons. Time point meaning: blood at routine non-recurrence follow-up after resection. This clonotype is judged medium-sized. This receptor was obtained from a male donor with early-stage non-small cell lung cancer. Sequencing used PBMCs, obtained at follow-up.

The CDR3 DNA sequence: TGTGCCAGCAAGTTCCCGGGGCTCGGCTACACCTTC. It is translated as CASKFPGLGYTF. The genes are TRBV2 and TRBJ1-2; weak D call: TRBD1 (5 bases). The V gene lost 7 bases and the J gene lost 8 bases, with 14 bases spanning the gap. This CDR3 has 12 amino acids. Germline CDR1 SNHLY, CDR2 FYNNEI.